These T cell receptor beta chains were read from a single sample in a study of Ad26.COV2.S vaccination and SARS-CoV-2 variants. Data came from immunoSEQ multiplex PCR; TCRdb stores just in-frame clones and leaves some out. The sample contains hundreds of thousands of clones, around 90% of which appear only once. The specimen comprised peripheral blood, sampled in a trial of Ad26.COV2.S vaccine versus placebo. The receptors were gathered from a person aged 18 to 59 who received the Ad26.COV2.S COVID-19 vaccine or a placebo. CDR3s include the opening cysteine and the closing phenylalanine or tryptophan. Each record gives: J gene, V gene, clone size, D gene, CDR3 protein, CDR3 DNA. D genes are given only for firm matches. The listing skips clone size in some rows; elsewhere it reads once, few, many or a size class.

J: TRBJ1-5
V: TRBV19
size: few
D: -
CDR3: CASSDGDQPQHF
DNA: TGTGCCAGTAGTGACGGAGATCAGCCCCAGCATTTT

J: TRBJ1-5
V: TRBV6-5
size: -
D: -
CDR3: CASNPGWQGNQPQHF
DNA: TGTGCCAGCAACCCCGGGTGGCAGGGCAATCAGCCCCAGCATTTT

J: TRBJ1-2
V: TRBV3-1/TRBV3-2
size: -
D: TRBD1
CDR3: CASSRTGPYGYTF
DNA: TGTGCCAGCAGCCGGACAGGGCCCTATGGCTACACCTTC

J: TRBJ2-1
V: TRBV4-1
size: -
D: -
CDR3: CASSPFWGAHEQFF
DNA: TGCGCCAGCAGCCCATTTTGGGGGGCACATGAGCAGTTCTTC

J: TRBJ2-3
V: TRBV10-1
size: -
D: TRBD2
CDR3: CASSDGTSGGAEDTQYF
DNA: TGCGCCAGCAGTGACGGGACTAGCGGGGGGGCCGAAGATACGCAGTATTTT

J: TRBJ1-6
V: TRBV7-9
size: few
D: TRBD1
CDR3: CASRPRDRDSPLHF
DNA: TGTGCCAGCAGGCCCCGGGACAGGGACTCACCCCTCCACTTT

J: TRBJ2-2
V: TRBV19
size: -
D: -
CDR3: CAGAVGPRGELFF
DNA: TGTGCCGGCGCGGTCGGGCCCAGGGGGGAGCTGTTTTTT

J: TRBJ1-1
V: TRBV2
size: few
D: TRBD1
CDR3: CASRLTGGGTEAFF
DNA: TGTGCCAGCAGGTTAACAGGGGGCGGAACTGAAGCTTTCTTT

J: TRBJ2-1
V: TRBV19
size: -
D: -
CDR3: CASSWTVSNEQFF
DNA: TGTGCCAGTAGTTGGACCGTCTCCAATGAGCAGTTCTTC

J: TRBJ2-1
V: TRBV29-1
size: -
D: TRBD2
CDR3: CSVDTSGVTNEQFF
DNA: TGCAGCGTTGATACTAGCGGGGTCACCAATGAGCAGTTCTTC

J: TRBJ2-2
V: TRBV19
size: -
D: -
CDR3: CASSTGQRLKTGELFF
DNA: TGTGCCAGTAGTACCGGACAGAGGCTTAAAACCGGGGAGCTGTTTTTT

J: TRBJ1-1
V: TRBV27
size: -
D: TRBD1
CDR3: CASSSTGLNTEAFF
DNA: TGTGCCAGCAGCTCGACAGGGTTGAACACTGAAGCTTTCTTT

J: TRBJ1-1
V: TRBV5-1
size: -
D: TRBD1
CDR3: CASQEYRGRTEAFF
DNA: TGCGCCAGCCAAGAGTACAGGGGGCGTACTGAAGCTTTCTTT

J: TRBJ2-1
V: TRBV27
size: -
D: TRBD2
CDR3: CATWTSGGIYNEQFF
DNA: TGTGCCACCTGGACTAGCGGGGGGATTTACAATGAGCAGTTCTTC

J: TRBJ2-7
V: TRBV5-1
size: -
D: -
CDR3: CASSLGPDYEQYF
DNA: TGCGCCAGCAGCTTGGGACCCGACTACGAGCAGTACTTC

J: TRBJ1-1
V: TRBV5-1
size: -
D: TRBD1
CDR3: CASSSGQGETEAFF
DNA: TGCGCCAGCAGTTCCGGACAGGGCGAGACTGAAGCTTTCTTT

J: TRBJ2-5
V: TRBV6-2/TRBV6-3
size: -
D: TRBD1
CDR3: CASSPLRDRQETQYF
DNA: TGTGCCAGCAGCCCCTTAAGGGACAGGCAAGAGACCCAGTACTTC